Below are 7 T cell receptor beta chains sequenced from a single sample in a study of CD8+ T cells in alopecia areata. Treatment noted: oral pan-JAK inhibitor, 5-10 mg twice daily. It was cDNA, reverse transcribed from extracted RNA, that served as the sequencing template. Libraries were prepared by immunoSEQ multiplex PCR; TCRdb keeps only in-frame clonotypes and omits some of them. The sample contains roughly 230,000 clones, roughly 40% of which appear only once. The source material was CD4+ T cells sorted from blood, sampled at roughly week 38, from a patient treated with tofacitinib. These receptors originate from a human donor with alopecia areata.

This clone has only a few counts. This sequence joins TRBV18 and TRBJ2-2; 7 bases line up with TRBD1. V shed 3 bases and J 3 bases; nucleotides not matched to a gene: 10. CDR1 and CDR2 (germline): KGHSH, LQKENI. The CDR3 loop spans 17 amino acids. The CDR3 reads CASSPRLGQRDTGELFF. The CDR3 DNA follows: TGTGCCAGCTCACCCCGATTGGGACAGCGCGACACCGGGGAGCTGTTTTTT.

Ten or more counts support this clone. The CDR3 here is CASNPSMGSGELFF. The CDR3 DNA is TGCGCCAGCAACCCTAGCATGGGATCGGGGGAGCTGTTTTTT. The V gene is TRBV5-1, the J gene TRBJ2-2, with a possible D match to TRBD2 (5 bases). Per the germline V gene, CDR1 is SGHRS and CDR2 is YFSETQ. V was shortened by 6 bases and J by 8 bases, with 17 bases between the two germline ends. The CDR3 extends over 14 amino acids.

The chain has TRBV10-3 and TRBJ2-5, with a possible D match to TRBD1 (5 bases). Trimming took 0 bases from V and 5 from J, leaving 10 bases between them. Per germline, CDR1 ENHRY and CDR2 SYGVKD. The CDR3 runs to 14 residues. CDR3 bases: TGTGCCATCAGTGAGTCCACAGGAGTGGAGACCCAGTACTTC. Protein: CAISESTGVETQYF.

In this sample, this clone turned up a few times. The chain joins TRBV11-2 to TRBJ2-4, with 9 bases aligning to TRBD1. Germline CDR1 is SGHAT and CDR2 is FQNNGV. The CDR3 covers 14 residues. Germline trimming cut 5 bases from V and 13 bases from J; bases unmatched to any gene: 12. The CDR3 is CASSPSGTGSIQYF. DNA of the CDR3: TGTGCCAGCAGCCCTTCCGGGACAGGGAGCATCCAGTACTTC.

This rearrangement joins TRBV2 to TRBJ1-5, with D tentatively TRBD1 (6 bases). The CDR3 consists of 12 residues. V lost 5 bases and J 11 bases, leaving 13 bases between the germline ends. In germline, CDR1 is SNHLY, CDR2 FYNNEI. The CDR3 DNA follows: TGTGCCAGCAGTCTCAGGGGAATGTCCCAGCATTTT. This gives the protein CASSLRGMSQHF.

A word on this clone: Germline is not matched at one junction end, which may reflect a read error. The V and J genes are TRBV4-1 and TRBJ2-1; D remains ambiguous. There are 9 residues in the CDR3. In germline, CDR1 is MGHRA, CDR2 YSYEKL. This CDR3 is CASSQDRIF. The CDR3 DNA reads TGCGCCAGCAGCCAAGATCGAATCTTC.

J is TRBJ2-1 and V is TRBV9; TRBD1 or TRBD2 may be the D gene (5 bases each). The V gene's germline CDR1 is SGDLS and CDR2 YYNGEE. V dropped 5 bases and J dropped 6 bases, with 15 bases sitting between them. This CDR3 contains 14 residues. The CDR3 is CASSPTSGGNEQFF. CDR3 nucleotide sequence: TGTGCCAGCAGTCCCACCAGTGGGGGCAATGAGCAGTTCTTC. Supplemented by reference TRBV9 and TRBJ2-1, the full variable domain reads DSGVTQTPKHLITATGQRVTLRCSPRSGDLSVYWYQQSLDQGLQFLIQYYNGEERAKGNILERFSAQQFPDLHSELNLSSLELGDSALYFCASSPTSGGNEQFFGPGTRLTVL.